Each of the 11 T cell receptor beta chains below was sequenced from the same sample in a study of cytomegalovirus exposure and HLA in healthy donors. Primers: 60 Vbeta forward and 13 Jbeta reverse. Only in-frame clones appear in the TCRdb table, and some are missing; sequencing was by immunoSEQ multiplex PCR. The sample includes about 140,000 clones, approximately 82% of them seen just once. Sequencing was done on a sample of PBMCs. The receptors were sampled from a man aged 25 to 40 in good health and CMV-seropositive.

The count of this clone is one. This sequence joins TRBV6-1 and TRBJ1-6, with TRBD1 matching over 7 bases. Germline lookup yields CDR1 MNHNS and CDR2 SASEGT. The CDR3 length is 17 residues. Trimming at V came to 0 bases and at J to 1 base, leaving 3 bases not matched to a gene. CDR3 sequence reads: CASSEAAGGSYNSPLHF. CDR3 nucleotides: TGTGCCAGCAGTGAAGCAGCAGGGGGTTCCTATAATTCACCCCTCCACTTT.

This chain links TRBV15 with TRBJ1-3; 8 bases agree with TRBD1. CDR1 is LNHNV and CDR2 is YYDKDF in the germline V gene (reference sequence). This CDR3 spans 15 amino acids. With V trimmed by 5 bases and J by 4 bases, 7 bases remained unmatched. The CDR3 DNA sequence: TGTGCCACCAGCCCCGGACAGGGAGTAGGAAACACCATATATTTT. Translated, it gives CATSPGQGVGNTIYF. The entire variable domain, with the rest obtained from reference TRBV15 and TRBJ1-3, is as follows: DAMVIQNPRYQVTQFGKPVTLSCSQTLNHNVMYWYQQKSSQAPKLLFHYYDKDFNNEADTPDNFQSRRPNTSFCFLDIRSPGLGDTAMYLCATSPGQGVGNTIYFGEGSWLTVV.

The chain links TRBV7-2 to TRBJ1-3; TRBD1 agrees at 7 bases. Germline V gene sequence: CDR1 SGHTA, CDR2 FQGNSA. J lost 7 bases, V lost 4 bases, and 10 bases had no gene match. The CDR3 loop spans 15 amino acids. For the CDR3, the DNA is TGTGCCAGCAGCTCCTCGGGCCTCAGGGGGAACACCATATATTTT. Its protein is CASSSSGLRGNTIYF.

The DNA of the CDR3 is TGTGCCAGCAGCTTAGGTAAGCGTGAGCAGTTCTTC. This sequence encodes CASSLGKREQFF. V and J are TRBV11-2 and TRBJ2-1, with D uncertain. CDR3 length: 12 residues. Germline CDR1 is SGHAT and CDR2 is FQNNGV. V lost 1 base and J 9 bases, leaving 7 bases between the germline ends.

This sequence joins TRBV6-1 and TRBJ2-7; TRBD1 agrees at 10 bases. V lost 2 bases to trimming and J lost 2 bases; unmatched junction nucleotides: 3. CDR1 MNHNS and CDR2 SASEGT come from the germline V gene. This CDR3 contains 15 residues. This CDR3 reads CASSETGTGAYEQYF. The CDR3 nucleotides read TGTGCCAGCAGTGAAACCGGGACAGGGGCCTACGAGCAGTACTTC.

This chain links TRBV9 with TRBJ2-2; 7 positions match TRBD1. V was clipped by 4 bases and J by 1 base; unmatched bases: 13. The germline V gene has CDR1 SGDLS and CDR2 YYNGEE. There are 18 residues in the CDR3. CDR3 loop: CASSPRDREYRNTGELFF. In DNA form, the CDR3 reads TGTGCCAGCAGCCCCCGAGACAGGGAATATCGGAACACCGGGGAGCTGTTTTTT.

CDR3 in amino acids: CASSLTGTGYEQYF. In nucleotides, the CDR3 is TGTGCCAGCAGTTTAACCGGGACAGGCTACGAGCAGTACTTC. The chain combines TRBV28 with TRBJ2-7, with TRBD1 matching 8 bases. Trimming cost V 2 bases and J 3 bases; bases outside gene matches: 3. CDR1 is MDHEN, CDR2 SYDVKM, per germline. The CDR3 consists of 14 residues.

The V call is TRBV20-1, the J call TRBJ1-4, with D unclear. The CDR3 is made up of 11 amino acids. Germline V lookup: CDR1 DFQATT, CDR2 SNEGSKA (reference sequence). V was pared by 6 bases and J by 5 bases, with 7 bases between. CDR3 sequence: CSAPLNEKLFF. The CDR3 DNA sequence: TGCAGTGCCCCCCTCAATGAAAAACTGTTTTTT.

The table lists this clone with a count of one. The V and J genes are TRBV5-1 and TRBJ1-4; tentatively, D is TRBD1 (6 bases). There are 15 residues in the CDR3. Germline V lookup: CDR1 SGHRS, CDR2 YFSETQ. V dropped 4 bases and J dropped 6 bases, with 16 bases sitting between them. CDR3: CASSDQQGLDEKLFF. The CDR3 DNA follows: TGCGCCAGCAGCGATCAACAGGGTTTGGATGAAAAACTGTTTTTT.

The chain has TRBV4-1 and TRBJ1-1; D is possibly TRBD1 (5 bases). Germline-derived CDR1 and CDR2 are MGHRA and YSYEKL. V was cut by 3 bases and J by 3 bases, with 14 bases left in between. The CDR3 contains 15 residues. The CDR3 loop is CASSQTDEGYTEAFF. In nucleotides, the CDR3 is TGCGCCAGCAGCCAGACAGACGAAGGTTACACTGAAGCTTTCTTT.

Here the CDR3 DNA reads TGTGCCAGCAGTCAAACAGGGGGTAACACTGAAGCTTTCTTT. It translates to CASSQTGGNTEAFF. The gene calls are TRBV7-3 and TRBJ1-1, with 8 positions matching TRBD1. CDR3 length: 14 amino acids. After removal of 6 bases from V and 2 bases from J, the junction contained 5 bases not matched to a gene. CDR1 SGHTA and CDR2 FQGTGA come from the germline V gene.